The 28 T cell receptor beta chains in this list originate from one sample, sequenced in a study of brain T cells in children with intractable seizures. Assay used: immunoSEQ multiplex PCR; TCRdb lists only in-frame clones, some missing. This sample has 110,000 or so clones; 85% to 95% occur once, and the top ten carry about 3.8%. The specimen comprised peripheral blood, sampled at surgery. These receptors originate from a boy under two years old with hemimegalencephaly and intractable seizures.

The J gene is TRBJ1-6, the V gene TRBV7-2; 8 bases fit TRBD1. V dropped 0 bases and J dropped 7; count of bases not matched to a gene: 2. The CDR3 consists of 15 residues. Germline values: CDR1 SGHTA, CDR2 FQGNSA. The DNA of the CDR3 is TGTGCCAGCAGCTTAGCGACAGGGGTAAATTCACCCCTCCACTTT. Protein product: CASSLATGVNSPLHF. Full variable domain (missing parts from reference TRBV7-2 and TRBJ1-6): GAGVSQSPSNKVTEKGKDVELRCDPISGHTALYWYRQSLGQGLEFLIYFQGNSAPDKSGLPSDRFSAERTGGSVSTLTIQRTQQEDSAVYLCASSLATGVNSPLHFGNGTRLTVT.

This rearrangement joins TRBV5-4 to TRBJ2-1, with 10 bases that match TRBD2. The CDR3 runs 15 residues. The ends lost 5 bases at V and 15 bases at J; junction bases unmatched: 17. Germline CDR1 SGHNT, CDR2 YYREEE (reference sequence). The CDR3 protein is CASSLGAGAGGLAFF. CDR3 nucleotides: TGTGCCAGCAGTCTTGGGGCAGGAGCGGGAGGGCTGGCGTTCTTC.

The rearrangement joins TRBV28 to TRBJ1-3; possible D gene TRBD1, 6 bases. The CDR3 totals 14 residues. Germline V lookup: CDR1 MDHEN, CDR2 SYDVKM. Trimming removed 5 bases at V and 5 bases at J, with 13 bases between. DNA for the CDR3: TGTGCCAGCAGTCCACGGACAGTTCGAAACACCATATATTTT. This codes for CASSPRTVRNTIYF.

This rearrangement joins TRBV11-2 to TRBJ2-2; 8 positions agree with TRBD2. From germline, CDR1 is SGHAT and CDR2 FQNNGV. This CDR3 contains 17 residues. V lost 2 bases and J lost 5; bases outside the gene matches: 10. The CDR3 is CASSLIGLAGETGELFF. CDR3 in DNA: TGTGCCAGCAGCTTAATCGGGCTAGCGGGTGAGACCGGGGAGCTGTTTTTT.

The chain has TRBV25-1 and TRBJ2-7; tentatively, D is TRBD2 (5 bases). Trimming pared 5 bases from V and 0 bases from J, leaving 11 bases between. The CDR3 is 14 residues long. CDR1 is MGHDK and CDR2 is SYGVNS in the germline V gene. CDR3 sequence: CASSRRASSYEQYF. The CDR3 nucleotides read TGTGCCAGCAGTAGGCGGGCGAGCTCCTACGAGCAGTACTTC.

V is TRBV7-3 and J is TRBJ2-3; possible D gene TRBD2, 5 bases. Trimming removed 4 bases at V and 0 bases at J, with 8 bases between. The CDR3 sequence is 14 residues long. CDR1 is SGHTA, CDR2 FQGTGA, per germline. As DNA, the CDR3 is TGTGCCAGCAGCTCCCGGACTAGCACAGATACGCAGTATTTT. Protein product: CASSSRTSTDTQYF.

This sequence joins TRBV5-6 and TRBJ1-4; no definite D call. V was cut by 1 base and J by 0 bases, with 1 base left in between. This CDR3 is 13 amino acids long. Germline V gene lookup returns CDR1 SGHDT and CDR2 YYEEEE. CDR3 region: CASSLTTNEKLFF. DNA for the CDR3: TGTGCCAGCAGCTTGACAACTAATGAAAAACTGTTTTTT.

This clone was counted a single time. The V gene is TRBV11-3, the J gene TRBJ2-2; TRBD2 agrees at 10 bases. The CDR3 is 18 amino acids. The V and J ends lost 3 bases and 4 bases, in that order; junction bases with no gene match: 11. Germline V gene sequence: CDR1 SGHNT, CDR2 YENEEA. For the CDR3, the DNA is TGTGCCAGCAGCTTTCTAGCGGGAGCCCCTCGGGGCACCGGGGAGCTGTTTTTT. Protein sequence: CASSFLAGAPRGTGELFF.

The chain joins TRBV2 to TRBJ2-5; D may be TRBD2 (6 bases). CDR1 is SNHLY and CDR2 is FYNNEI in the germline V gene. The CDR3 totals 14 residues. Trimming pared 8 bases from V and 2 bases from J, leaving 15 bases between. The CDR3 sequence is CASGRRAPQETQYF. CDR3 nucleotide sequence: TGTGCCAGCGGGAGGCGCGCCCCACAAGAGACCCAGTACTTC.

The chain is built from TRBV27 and TRBJ1-1, with TRBD1 as a possible D gene (6 bases). The length of the CDR3 is 11 residues. CDR1 MNHEY and CDR2 SMNVEV come from the germline V gene (reference sequence). Deletions cut 6 bases from V and 5 bases from J, with 7 bases between. This CDR3 reads CASRGGTEAFF. The CDR3 DNA reads as TGTGCCAGCAGAGGGGGAACTGAAGCTTTCTTT.

This chain uses TRBV5-4 with TRBJ2-2; 10 nucleotides align to TRBD2. This CDR3 region has 15 residues. The V and J ends lost 5 bases and 2 bases, in that order; junction bases with no gene match: 3. Germline V gene sequence: CDR1 SGHNT, CDR2 YYREEE (reference sequence). CDR3 region: CASSLLAGNTGELFF. CDR3 bases: TGTGCCAGCAGTCTACTAGCGGGAAACACCGGGGAGCTGTTTTTT.

The V and J genes are TRBV7-8 and TRBJ2-3; possibly TRBD1 or TRBD2 for D (5 bases each). The CDR3 runs 20 residues. V was clipped by 5 bases and J by 2 bases, with 29 bases between them. Per germline, CDR1 SGHVS and CDR2 FQNEAQ. The CDR3 is CASSGIVGKRDRPHTDTQYF. CDR3 nucleotide sequence: TGTGCCAGCAGCGGGATAGTAGGGAAACGGGACCGACCCCACACAGATACGCAGTATTTT. Based on the CDR3 plus reference TRBV7-8 and TRBJ2-3, the full variable domain is GAGVSQSPRYKVAKRGQDVALRCDPISGHVSLFWYQQALGQGPEFLTYFQNEAQLDKSGLPSDRFFAERPEGSVSTLKIQRTQQEDSAVYLCASSGIVGKRDRPHTDTQYFGPGTRLTVL.

The CDR3 DNA reads as TGTGCCAGAAGCGGAGCGAGCCACAATGAGCAGTTCTTC. Its translation: CARSGASHNEQFF. J is TRBJ2-1 and V is TRBV5-3; D gene ambiguous. TRBV5-3 has ORF status, its function being uncertain. The CDR3 is made up of 13 amino acids. V dropped 4 bases and J dropped 5 bases, with 10 bases sitting between them.

The chain carries TRBV11-3 and TRBJ1-6; D not certain. CDR1 SGHNT and CDR2 YENEEA come from the germline V gene. The CDR3 contains 12 residues. The V end lost 5 bases, the J end lost 9 bases, and 8 bases lay between the germline ends. The CDR3 loop is CASSSGVSPLHF. The CDR3 DNA follows: TGTGCCAGCAGCAGCGGGGTTTCACCCCTCCACTTT.

In this sample, this clone turned up once. This rearrangement joins TRBV5-6 to TRBJ2-3; no clear D gene. Germline V gives CDR1 SGHDT, CDR2 YYEEEE. The CDR3 has 13 residues. The germline V and J ends were trimmed by 3 bases and 6 bases, with 11 bases remaining between them. CDR3 amino acids: CASSYPKPDTQYF. CDR3 nucleotides: TGTGCCAGCAGCTACCCTAAACCCGATACGCAGTATTTT.

The rearrangement links TRBV5-1 to TRBJ2-4; D is unclear. The length of the CDR3 is 17 residues. From germline, CDR1 is SGHRS and CDR2 YFSETQ. V was clipped by 0 bases and J by 0 bases, with 13 bases between them. The DNA of the CDR3 is TGCGCCAGCAGCTTGGGACCCGGGCTCTTAGCCAAAAACATTCAGTACTTC. Amino acids: CASSLGPGLLAKNIQYF.

The rearrangement links TRBV6-6 to TRBJ1-2, with D perhaps matching TRBD1 (5 bases). V shed 0 bases and J shed 3 bases, with 8 bases lying between them. The CDR3 is 14 amino acids. CDR1 is MNHNY, CDR2 SVGAGI, per germline (reference sequence). The DNA for the CDR3 is TGTGCCAGCAGTTACTCGAGCAGGGACTATGGCTACACCTTC. Translation gives CASSYSSRDYGYTF.

The chain links TRBV4-3 to TRBJ2-7; D unclear. CDR3 length: 13 amino acids. Germline V CDR1 and CDR2: LGHNA, YSLEER. V lost 2 bases and J 4 bases, leaving 9 bases between the germline ends. The CDR3, as DNA: TGCGCCAGCAGCCAAATTCCGGGTTACGAGCAGTACTTC. Translating gives CASSQIPGYEQYF.

This rearrangement joins TRBV7-2 to TRBJ2-2; D might be TRBD1 (5 bases). CDR3 length: 19 amino acids. Germline V lookup: CDR1 SGHTA, CDR2 FQGNSA. The ends were cut back, 0 bases at V and 4 bases at J, with 21 bases in the middle. CDR3 nucleotide sequence: TGTGCCAGCAGCTTAGCTATCTCCGTAGGGGCCCGCTCCACCGGGGAGCTGTTTTTT. Translating gives CASSLAISVGARSTGELFF.

The chain links TRBV9 to TRBJ2-3, with TRBD1 as a possible D gene (5 bases). V lost 0 bases and J 3 bases, leaving 8 bases between the germline ends. Germline lookup yields CDR1 SGDLS and CDR2 YYNGEE. This CDR3 has 14 amino acids. CDR3 in amino acids: CASSVGGRTDTQYF. The DNA for the CDR3 is TGTGCCAGCAGCGTAGGGGGCAGGACAGATACGCAGTATTTT.

The rearrangement joins TRBV24-1 to TRBJ2-3, with a possible D match to TRBD1 (6 bases). Trimming removed 4 bases at V and 4 bases at J, with 20 bases between. Germline V gives CDR1 KGHDR, CDR2 SFDVKD. The CDR3 is 17 residues long. CDR3 residues: CATSDPGVGAPPDTQYF. CDR3 bases: TGTGCCACCAGTGACCCGGGCGTGGGGGCCCCCCCAGATACGCAGTATTTT.

The J gene is TRBJ1-6, the V gene TRBV7-3; no clear D. Germline values: CDR1 SGHTA, CDR2 FQGTGA. V dropped 4 bases and J dropped 8 bases, with 15 bases sitting between them. The CDR3 covers 15 residues. As DNA, the CDR3 is TGTGCCAGCAGCTGGACTGGAGGTACGGATTCACCCCTCCACTTT. Its translation: CASSWTGGTDSPLHF.

This clone was seen a single time. The CDR3 DNA is TGCAGCGTTGGGGCCCCAGGGGCGGGTCAGCCCCAGCATTTT. Protein: CSVGAPGAGQPQHF. The rearrangement links TRBV29-1 to TRBJ1-5, with TRBD1 as a possible D gene (6 bases). The V end was cut by 4 bases, the J end by 6 bases, with 16 bases between. This CDR3 comprises 14 residues. Germline V gene data show CDR1 as SQVTM and CDR2 as ANQGSEA.

J is TRBJ2-4 and V is TRBV28; D is ambiguous. The CDR3 extends over 15 amino acids. CDR1 is MDHEN, CDR2 SYDVKM, per germline. V dropped 1 base and J dropped 1 base, with 8 bases sitting between them. The chain's CDR3 is CASSLFRLAKNIQYF. CDR3 in DNA: TGTGCCAGCAGTTTATTTAGGCTCGCCAAAAACATTCAGTACTTC.

The chain carries TRBV7-9 and TRBJ2-1; TRBD2 aligns across 10 bases. V was pared by 6 bases and J by 6 bases, with 11 bases of the junction left unmatched. The CDR3 is 16 residues long. CDR1 and CDR2 (germline): SEHNR, FQNEAQ (reference sequence). In DNA form, the CDR3 reads TGTGCCAGCAGTAAAGGGTCGGCTAGCGGGAGCAATGAGCAGTTCTTC. This gives the protein CASSKGSASGSNEQFF.

The chain combines TRBV6-2 or TRBV6-3 with TRBJ2-7; D is possibly TRBD2 (5 bases). Trimming took 2 bases from V and 1 from J, leaving 12 bases between them. This CDR3 region has 15 residues. Germline CDR1 reads MNHEY; CDR2 reads SVGEGT. CDR3 in DNA: TGTGCCAGCAGTTACCGACGGGATGGGTCCTACGAGCAGTACTTC. As protein: CASSYRRDGSYEQYF.

This chain joins TRBV6-5 and TRBJ1-1; no reliable D call. CDR3 length: 14 residues. V was trimmed by 6 bases and J by 0 bases, leaving 11 bases between them. The V gene's germline CDR1 is MNHEY and CDR2 SVGAGI. The CDR3 DNA follows: TGTGCCAGCAGCAACCCTACCATGAACACTGAAGCTTTCTTT. This translates into CASSNPTMNTEAFF.

The chain joins TRBV27 to TRBJ2-7, with D possibly being TRBD1 (7 bases). V lost 2 bases to trimming and J lost 2 bases, with 19 bases between them. Germline lookup yields CDR1 MNHEY and CDR2 SMNVEV (reference sequence). The CDR3 has 17 amino acids. Here the CDR3 reads CASSLGFGQGGPYEQYF. The DNA of the CDR3 is TGTGCCAGCAGTTTAGGATTTGGGCAGGGGGGTCCCTACGAGCAGTACTTC.